A single sample is the source of the 25 T cell receptor beta chains below, sequenced in a study of blood T cell repertoires in COVID-19. Clones were read by immunoSEQ multiplex PCR, and TCRdb kept only the in-frame ones, dropping some. The repertoire includes about 270,000 clones, roughly 91% of them detected once, and over 2% sits in the top ten. Sequencing was carried out using PBMCs or T cells enriched from blood (not recorded which). The receptors here all came from a woman aged 40 to 55 with acute COVID-19.

V usage is TRBV28 and J usage is TRBJ1-1; 7 nucleotides align to TRBD1. The CDR3 extends over 14 amino acids. V shed 6 bases and J 7 bases; nucleotides not matched to a gene: 11. Germline-derived CDR1 and CDR2 are MDHEN and SYDVKM. The CDR3: CASSMAGTAVEAFF. For the CDR3, the DNA is TGTGCCAGCAGCATGGCCGGGACAGCCGTTGAAGCTTTCTTT.

This rearrangement joins TRBV4-2 to TRBJ1-2; perhaps TRBD1 as D (5 bases). The V gene's germline CDR1 is LGHNA and CDR2 YNFKEQ. CDR3 length: 14 amino acids. The V end lost 1 base, the J end lost 5 bases, and 11 bases lay between the germline ends. CDR3 in DNA: TGTGCCAGCAGCCAAGGGACCAGGGTTTATGGCTACACCTTC. Its translation: CASSQGTRVYGYTF.

V usage is TRBV4-2 and J usage is TRBJ1-6; 7 bases match TRBD1. CDR1 is LGHNA, CDR2 YNFKEQ, per germline. The CDR3 runs 14 residues. J lost 6 bases, V lost 5 bases, and 4 bases had no gene match. The CDR3 spells CASSNDRVNSPLHF. The CDR3 bases are TGTGCCAGCAGCAACGACAGGGTTAATTCACCCCTCCACTTT.

The rearrangement uses TRBV27 and TRBJ1-1; D gene ambiguous. Trimming pared 0 bases from V and 1 base from J, leaving 6 bases between. CDR1 and CDR2 from the germline V gene are MNHEY and SMNVEV (reference sequence). The CDR3 has 14 residues. The CDR3 reads CASSLSRGNTEAFF. The CDR3 DNA follows: TGTGCCAGCAGTTTATCGCGGGGGAACACTGAAGCTTTCTTT.

In this sample, this clone turned up once. The chain couples TRBV30 to TRBJ2-5; 13 bases line up with TRBD2. Germline V CDR1 and CDR2: GTSNPN, SVGIG (reference sequence). J gave up 5 bases and V 4 bases, and 4 bases lay outside the gene matches. The CDR3 spans 14 residues. The CDR3 protein is CAWTLAGGWETQYF. In DNA form, the CDR3 reads TGTGCCTGGACACTAGCGGGAGGGTGGGAGACCCAGTACTTC.

The CDR3 reads CASSWRTGRKNTEAFF. Written as DNA, the CDR3 is TGTGCCAGCAGCTGGAGGACAGGGAGAAAAAACACTGAAGCTTTCTTT. The chain carries TRBV5-6 and TRBJ1-1, with TRBD1 matching 8 bases. This CDR3 has 16 residues. Germline assignment: CDR1 SGHDT and CDR2 YYEEEE. V shed 3 bases and J 2 bases; nucleotides not matched to a gene: 9.

This CDR3 reads CASSVSPGQGVYGYTF. CDR3 coding DNA: TGTGCCAGCAGCGTTAGCCCCGGACAGGGAGTCTATGGCTACACCTTC. This sequence joins TRBV9 and TRBJ1-2, with 8 nucleotides matching TRBD1. Germline trimming cut 2 bases from V and 4 bases from J; bases unmatched to any gene: 10. The CDR3 is made up of 16 amino acids. Germline assignment: CDR1 SGDLS and CDR2 YYNGEE.

The chain carries TRBV7-8 and TRBJ2-7; D is possibly TRBD1 (5 bases). V was pared by 3 bases and J by 7 bases, with 13 bases between. The CDR3 totals 13 residues. Germline V gene lookup returns CDR1 SGHVS and CDR2 FQNEAQ. CDR3 bases: TGTGCCAGCAGCTTTAACGGACAAACGGAGCAGTACTTC. Translating it yields CASSFNGQTEQYF.

The gene calls are TRBV7-9 and TRBJ1-2; no firm D call. This CDR3 spans 14 amino acids. Looked up from germline, CDR1 is SEHNR and CDR2 is FQNEAQ (reference sequence). V gave up 1 base and J gave up 1 base, with 7 bases separating them. For the CDR3, the DNA is TGTGCCAGCAGCTTAGAAATTCATAACTATGGCTACACCTTC. This translates into CASSLEIHNYGYTF.

This clone was observed a single time. The V call is TRBV11-2, the J call TRBJ2-2; TRBD2 agrees at 13 bases. The germline V gene has CDR1 SGHAT and CDR2 FQNNGV. The CDR3 spans 18 residues. Losses at the gene ends were 3 bases for V and 1 base for J; bases not matched to a gene: 5. The CDR3 loop is CASSLEGLAGMNTGELFF. For the CDR3, the DNA is TGTGCCAGCAGCTTGGAGGGACTAGCGGGGATGAACACCGGGGAGCTGTTTTTT. Combining the CDR3 with reference TRBV11-2 and TRBJ2-2 gives the whole variable domain EAGVAQSPRYKIIEKRQSVAFWCNPISGHATLYWYQQILGQGPKLLIQFQNNGVVDDSQLPKDRFSAERLKGVDSTLKIQPAKLEDSAVYLCASSLEGLAGMNTGELFFGEGSRLTVL.

This chain connects TRBV7-2 to TRBJ2-7; no reliable D call. This CDR3 is built from 13 residues. The V and J ends lost 2 bases and 3 bases respectively, with 8 bases between them. Germline V gene data show CDR1 as SGHTA and CDR2 as FQGNSA. The chain's CDR3 is CASSLQYNYEQYF. The CDR3 DNA follows: TGTGCCAGCAGCTTACAGTACAACTACGAGCAGTACTTC.

The CDR3 sequence is CASSPSETKNEKLFF. DNA for the CDR3: TGTGCCAGCAGTCCCTCGGAGACTAAGAATGAAAAACTGTTTTTT. The chain uses TRBV28 and TRBJ1-4; D gene ambiguous. The CDR3 runs to 15 residues. Germline V gene data show CDR1 as MDHEN and CDR2 as SYDVKM. Trimming took off 5 bases at V and 5 bases at J, with 15 bases between the two ends.

This clone was found a few times. The J gene is TRBJ2-3, the V gene TRBV6-5; 12 nucleotides agree with TRBD2. The CDR3 covers 14 residues. The V gene's germline CDR1 is MNHEY and CDR2 SVGAGI. With V trimmed by 9 bases and J by 3 bases, 4 bases remained unmatched. The CDR3, as DNA: TGTGCCAGTAGACTAGCGGGAGAGACAGATACGCAGTATTTT. Translated: CASRLAGETDTQYF.

The CDR3 DNA sequence: TGCGCCAGCAGCCAAGTCCTGGGACAGGGGAATTCACCCCTCCACTTT. It codes for CASSQVLGQGNSPLHF. V usage is TRBV4-1 and J usage is TRBJ1-6, with 10 nucleotides matching TRBD1. The V gene end was trimmed by 1 base and the J gene end by 7 bases; junction bases not matched to a gene: 4. Germline assignment: CDR1 MGHRA and CDR2 YSYEKL. This CDR3 contains 16 residues.

In its sample, this clone was seen a few times. This chain links TRBV6-5 with TRBJ2-1, with D possibly being TRBD2 (6 bases). The ends were cut back, 8 bases at V and 4 bases at J, with 15 bases in the middle. CDR1 is MNHEY, CDR2 SVGAGI, per germline. CDR3 length equals 14 residues. In DNA form, the CDR3 reads TGTGCCAGCTTGAGGCTAGCGCGATACAATGAGCAGTTCTTC. It yields the protein CASLRLARYNEQFF.

The chain employs TRBV30 and TRBJ1-2, with 9 positions matching TRBD1. The germline CDR1 and CDR2 sequences are GTSNPN and SVGIG (reference sequence). The J segment lost 2 bases and the V segment lost 4 bases, leaving 5 bases of the junction unmatched. The CDR3 loop spans 14 amino acids. This CDR3 is CAWTKDRGNYGYTF. CDR3 DNA sequence: TGTGCCTGGACCAAGGACAGGGGCAACTATGGCTACACCTTC.

This clone was counted between two and nine times. J is TRBJ1-2 and V is TRBV2; no definite D call. The CDR3 is made up of 14 amino acids. The V gene lost 7 bases and the J gene lost 0 bases, with 12 bases spanning the gap. CDR1 and CDR2 from the germline V gene are SNHLY and FYNNEI. Here the CDR3 DNA reads TGTGCCAGCATCCTAGACGGAGCTAACTATGGCTACACCTTC. It codes for CASILDGANYGYTF.

The CDR3 DNA reads as TGTGCCAGCAGTTACGGTGCTGACAGGACCTACGAGCAGTACTTC. It translates to CASSYGADRTYEQYF. The chain uses TRBV6-5 and TRBJ2-7; TRBD1 might be the D (6 bases). Germline CDR1 is MNHEY and CDR2 is SVGAGI. This CDR3 has 15 amino acids. Trimming took off 2 bases at V and 2 bases at J, with 13 bases between the two ends.

J is TRBJ2-7 and V is TRBV5-4; 11 bases are shared with TRBD2. The V gene end was trimmed by 4 bases and the J gene end by 3 bases; junction bases not matched to a gene: 6. This CDR3 comprises 15 residues. Germline V gene sequence: CDR1 SGHNT, CDR2 YYREEE (reference sequence). CDR3 sequence reads: CASSQTSGAVYEQYF. CDR3 in DNA: TGTGCCAGCAGCCAGACTAGCGGGGCAGTCTACGAGCAGTACTTC.

This clone was counted only a few times. The chain links TRBV19 to TRBJ1-6; D unresolved. V gave up 5 bases and J gave up 0 bases, with 5 bases separating them. Germline CDR1 LNHDA, CDR2 SQIVND (reference sequence). The CDR3 covers 14 residues. The CDR3 bases are TGTGCCAGTAGTCCTAGCTCCTATAATTCACCCCTCCACTTT. It encodes CASSPSSYNSPLHF.

This clone was seen a single time. The J gene is TRBJ1-2, the V gene TRBV6-5; maybe TRBD1 (6 bases). V lost 3 bases to trimming and J lost 4 bases, with 18 bases between them. Germline assignment: CDR1 MNHEY and CDR2 SVGAGI. The CDR3 spans 16 residues. CDR3 in amino acids: CASSYTLTDRTYGYTF. The DNA of the CDR3 is TGTGCCAGCAGTTATACCTTAACGGACAGAACCTATGGCTACACCTTC.

This chain connects TRBV30 to TRBJ1-3; unclear D gene. The CDR3 is made up of 16 amino acids. The germline V gene encodes CDR1 GTSNPN and CDR2 SVGIG (reference sequence). V was shortened by 2 bases and J by 0 bases, with 14 bases between the two germline ends. The CDR3, as DNA: TGTGCCTGGAGTCTATTAGGACTAAGCTCTGGAAACACCATATATTTT. This sequence encodes CAWSLLGLSSGNTIYF.

This chain uses TRBV27 with TRBJ1-6; 7 nucleotides agree with TRBD1. Germline V gene data show CDR1 as MNHEY and CDR2 as SMNVEV (reference sequence). The V segment lost 4 bases and the J segment 6 bases; nucleotides outside the gene matches: 6. This CDR3 is 15 amino acids long. CDR3 sequence: CASSSYRGTNSPLHF. The CDR3 DNA reads TGTGCCAGCAGTTCATACAGGGGAACTAATTCACCCCTCCACTTT.

J is TRBJ1-2 and V is TRBV6-6; TRBD1 might be the D (6 bases). CDR3 size: 13 residues. The V end lost 5 bases, the J end lost 4 bases, and 11 bases lay between the germline ends. Germline lookup yields CDR1 MNHNY and CDR2 SVGAGI (reference sequence). The CDR3 reads CASSLDRLYGYTF. The CDR3 DNA reads TGTGCCAGCAGTCTGGACAGACTCTATGGCTACACCTTC.

The CDR3 DNA is TGCAGCGCACGGGGACAGGAAAATGAAAAACTGTTTTTT. It yields the protein CSARGQENEKLFF. This sequence joins TRBV29-1 and TRBJ1-4; 8 positions match TRBD1. Germline CDR1 is SQVTM and CDR2 is ANQGSEA. This CDR3 has 13 residues. V lost 7 bases and J lost 5; bases outside the gene matches: 6.